This TCR beta chain was recovered during a study of T cell changes during pregnancy in multiple sclerosis. The CDR3 is made up of 14 amino acids. Germline V lookup: CDR1 KGHSH, CDR2 LQKENI. Trimming pared 6 bases from V and 2 bases from J, leaving 11 bases between. TCRdb keeps only in-frame clones here, not all; method: immunoSEQ multiplex PCR. Of approximately 61,000 clones listed, roughly 88% were seen once; the top ten hold approximately 1.7%. The genes are TRBV18 and TRBJ1-5; possible D gene TRBD1, 6 bases. The material was peripheral blood, obtained in the first trimester of pregnancy. The source is a female donor with multiple sclerosis, enrolled in a pregnancy study. The CDR3 nucleotides read TGTGCCAGCTCCAGGGGATCGGGCAATCAGCCCCAGCATTTT. It translates to CASSRGSGNQPQHF.